The 31 T cell receptor beta chains below were found in one sample sequenced in a study of human T cells and chemical hapten exposure. TCRdb used MiXCR to reprocess the RACE reads, holding one entry per CDR3 protein. The sample yields roughly 200,000 distinct CDR3 sequences, around a quarter seen once. This sample's time point: patch test 3, about 24 weeks after DPC sensitization. The treatment denotes: therapeutic diphenylcyclopropenone sensitization with weekly scalp DPC. The sample was whole blood, taken in connection with sensitization to the hapten diphenylcyclopropenone (DPC). These TCRs come from a woman aged 40 to 50 with alopecia areata. Some clones in this sample may be carry-over from other donors' samples.

This clonotype showed up just a few times. V usage is TRBV7-9 and J usage is TRBJ2-1, with 11 bases aligning to TRBD2. V dropped 7 bases and J dropped 14; count of bases not matched to a gene: 22. This CDR3 contains 17 residues. The germline gives CDR1 SEHNR, CDR2 FQNEAQ (reference sequence). The CDR3 DNA sequence: TGTGCCAGCACCCCCGCAAAACTAGCGGGAGTATCAAGGGGAGAGTTCTTC. The encoded protein is CASTPAKLAGVSRGEFF.

The CDR3 is CASSTRTGMDTQYF. In DNA form, the CDR3 reads TGTGCCAGCAGCACCCGGACAGGGATGGATACGCAGTATTTT. The chain links TRBV5-5 to TRBJ2-3, with 8 nucleotides matching TRBD1. The CDR3 totals 14 residues. Germline values: CDR1 SGHKS, CDR2 YYEKEE (reference sequence). V dropped 4 bases and J dropped 6; count of bases not matched to a gene: 7.

The rearrangement links TRBV14 to TRBJ2-3; D gene unclear. The CDR3 length is 13 residues. V lost 2 bases, J lost 8 bases, and 11 bases lay in between. The germline gives CDR1 SGHDN, CDR2 FVKESK. DNA of the CDR3: TGTGCCAGCAGCCAATGGGGTAGAGGTACGCAGTATTTT. As protein: CASSQWGRGTQYF.

This CDR3 reads CASTTRAGNQPQHF. CDR3 sequence (DNA): TGTGCCAGCACCACGAGGGCCGGCAATCAGCCCCAGCATTTT. J is TRBJ1-5 and V is TRBV28, with D hard to call. Deletions cut 7 bases from V and 2 bases from J, with 12 bases between. The CDR3 spans 14 residues. Germline CDR1 is MDHEN and CDR2 is SYDVKM.

This chain connects TRBV20-1 to TRBJ1-6; no reliable D call. The CDR3 consists of 15 residues. Germline V CDR1 and CDR2: DFQATT, SNEGSKA (reference sequence). V was shortened by 2 bases and J by 0 bases, with 8 bases between the two germline ends. Written as DNA, the CDR3 is TGCAGTGCTAGAATCGGTAGCTCCTATAATTCACCCCTCCACTTT. It translates to CSARIGSSYNSPLHF.

V and J are TRBV29-1 and TRBJ1-4; D unclear. This CDR3 comprises 12 residues. Germline V gene lookup returns CDR1 SQVTM and CDR2 ANQGSEA. V was pared by 3 bases and J by 3 bases, with 5 bases between. The CDR3 DNA sequence: TGCAGCGTTGATTCCGCTAATGAAAAACTGTTTTTT. This codes for CSVDSANEKLFF.

This clonotype has at least ten counts. The V call is TRBV20-1, the J call TRBJ1-2; D remains unclear. Germline-derived CDR1 and CDR2 are DFQATT and SNEGSKA (reference sequence). The CDR3 length is 12 residues. V was shortened by 6 bases and J by 2 bases, with 10 bases between the two germline ends. The CDR3 here is CSAVVRNYGYTF. The CDR3 DNA reads as TGCAGTGCGGTCGTCCGAAACTATGGCTACACCTTC.

The chain uses TRBV29-1 and TRBJ2-7; 8 positions agree with TRBD1. CDR1 is SQVTM, CDR2 ANQGSEA, per germline. V shed 7 bases and J 2 bases; nucleotides not matched to a gene: 4. This CDR3 has 12 amino acids. CDR3 nucleotide sequence: TGCAGCGGCGGGGACAGGCCCTACGAGCAGTACTTC. Its translation: CSGGDRPYEQYF.

This clonotype was counted a few times. The chain joins TRBV20-1 to TRBJ2-5; the D gene is possibly TRBD1 (5 bases). This CDR3 has 11 residues. Germline V gene data show CDR1 as DFQATT and CDR2 as SNEGSKA (reference sequence). This chain's CDR3 is CRADREETQYF. The CDR3 coding sequence is TGCAGAGCCGACAGAGAAGAGACCCAGTACTTC.

This clonotype occurred a few times. The rearrangement uses TRBV5-1 and TRBJ1-6; D might be TRBD1 (6 bases). Trimming took off 1 base at V and 7 bases at J, with 9 bases between the two ends. This CDR3 has 14 residues. Germline CDR1 SGHRS, CDR2 YFSETQ. In DNA form, the CDR3 reads TGCGCCAGCAGCTTGACAGGGAAGAATTCACCCCTCCACTTT. Protein: CASSLTGKNSPLHF.

J is TRBJ2-3 and V is TRBV29-1; tentatively, D is TRBD2 (6 bases). V was trimmed by 5 bases and J by 0 bases, leaving 12 bases between them. The V gene's germline CDR1 is SQVTM and CDR2 ANQGSEA. The CDR3 spans 14 residues. The CDR3 coding sequence is TGCAGCGTTTCGACTAGGGAAAGCACAGATACGCAGTATTTT. Its protein product is CSVSTRESTDTQYF.

The chain uses TRBV6-5 and TRBJ2-1; 10 nucleotides agree with TRBD2. J lost 2 bases, V lost 6 bases, and 7 bases had no gene match. Looked up from germline, CDR1 is MNHEY and CDR2 is SVGAGI. The CDR3 consists of 16 residues. The DNA of the CDR3 is TGTGCCAGCAGACCCAGCGGGAGGGCCGCCTACAATGAGCAGTTCTTC. Translated, it gives CASRPSGRAAYNEQFF.

This clonotype was seen a handful of times. The chain links TRBV9 to TRBJ2-2, with 8 bases matching TRBD2. V shed 3 bases and J 6 bases; nucleotides not matched to a gene: 10. Germline assignment: CDR1 SGDLS and CDR2 YYNGEE. CDR3 length: 16 amino acids. The CDR3 loop reads CASSGPGLVIPGELFF. The CDR3 nucleotides read TGTGCCAGCAGCGGGCCGGGACTAGTGATACCCGGGGAGCTGTTTTTT.

The chain couples TRBV10-3 to TRBJ2-7; 8 positions match TRBD1. Germline values: CDR1 ENHRY, CDR2 SYGVKD. Trimming cost V 6 bases and J 2 bases; bases outside gene matches: 9. The CDR3 sequence is 15 residues long. CDR3 protein: CAIRAGQGSTYEQYF. CDR3 in DNA: TGTGCCATCAGGGCTGGACAGGGATCGACCTACGAGCAGTACTTC.

This clonotype was seen more than once but under ten times. The V gene is TRBV6-2 or TRBV6-3, the J gene TRBJ2-7; D is ambiguous. Germline V CDR1 and CDR2: MNHEY, SVGEGT. This CDR3 is built from 16 residues. Trimming shortened V by 0 bases and J by 0 bases, and 12 bases separated the two germline ends. DNA of the CDR3: TGTGCCAGCAGTTACTCCGACATTGTTCTCTCCTACGAGCAGTACTTC. It specifies CASSYSDIVLSYEQYF.

At least ten counts were recorded for this clonotype. V usage is TRBV2 and J usage is TRBJ2-1, with 7 positions matching TRBD2. Trimming at V came to 3 bases and at J to 2 bases, leaving 4 bases not matched to a gene. The CDR3 totals 15 residues. CDR1 SNHLY and CDR2 FYNNEI come from the germline V gene. The CDR3 region is CASSEASGPYNEQFF. DNA for the CDR3: TGTGCCAGCAGTGAGGCTAGCGGACCCTACAATGAGCAGTTCTTC.

The V gene is TRBV6-5, the J gene TRBJ2-7; tentative D call: TRBD1 (6 bases). Trimming cost V 2 bases and J 5 bases, with 13 bases left between them. The germline gives CDR1 MNHEY, CDR2 SVGAGI. The CDR3 is 14 amino acids. Here the CDR3 DNA reads TGTGCCAGCAGTTACCCGGCAGGGGACCACGAGCAGTACTTC. Encoded protein: CASSYPAGDHEQYF.

A note on this clonotype: The junction shows a germline mismatch at one end, possibly a read error. The rearrangement joins TRBV7-7 to TRBJ2-5; D unclear. CDR3 length equals 14 residues. Germline assignment: CDR1 SSHAT and CDR2 FNYEAQ (reference sequence). CDR3 coding DNA: TGTGCTAGCAGCTTAGCCCCCATGTTGGAGACCCAGTACTTC. It specifies CASSLAPMLETQYF.

This clonotype was observed a handful of times. This chain uses TRBV28 with TRBJ1-2; 9 bases fit TRBD1. Germline assignment: CDR1 MDHEN and CDR2 SYDVKM. This CDR3 region has 14 residues. With 5 bases clipped from V and 4 bases from J, the junction kept 5 bases outside the gene matches. The CDR3 sequence: CASSATGGLYGYTF. The CDR3 DNA follows: TGTGCCAGCAGTGCGACAGGGGGACTCTATGGCTACACCTTC.

This chain links TRBV20-1 with TRBJ2-5, with 9 bases lining up with TRBD1. V was clipped by 2 bases and J by 5 bases; unmatched bases: 6. The CDR3 runs 14 residues. Per the germline V gene, CDR1 is DFQATT and CDR2 is SNEGSKA (reference sequence). The CDR3 region is CSARPGTGIETQYF. In nucleotides, the CDR3 is TGCAGTGCTAGACCCGGGACAGGGATTGAGACCCAGTACTTC.

CDR3 bases: TGTGCCAGCAGCCTTCTAGCGGGGGCGAACACCGGGGAGCTGTTTTTT. Amino acids: CASSLLAGANTGELFF. The rearrangement joins TRBV5-4 to TRBJ2-2; 10 nucleotides match TRBD2. This CDR3 spans 16 amino acids. Per germline, CDR1 SGHNT and CDR2 YYREEE (reference sequence). The V segment lost 4 bases and the J segment 0 bases; nucleotides outside the gene matches: 3.

This clonotype was counted many times. V is TRBV9 and J is TRBJ2-3, with a possible D match to TRBD2 (5 bases). The CDR3 spans 15 residues. Looked up from germline, CDR1 is SGDLS and CDR2 is YYNGEE. With 4 bases removed from V and 6 bases from J, the gap between germline ends came to 18 bases. As DNA, the CDR3 is TGTGCCAGCAGCTCTACTAGTTCGGGTGGCGATACGCAGTATTTT. Translating gives CASSSTSSGGDTQYF.

The rearrangement uses TRBV6-2 or TRBV6-3 and TRBJ1-5, with D hard to call. The CDR3 runs to 13 residues. Germline CDR1 is MNHEY and CDR2 is SVGEGT. Trimming shortened V by 0 bases and J by 4 bases, and 4 bases separated the two germline ends. CDR3 loop: CASSYSWNQPQHF. The CDR3 nucleotides read TGTGCCAGCAGTTACTCCTGGAATCAGCCCCAGCATTTT.

This clonotype showed up just a few times. V gene TRBV28 combines with J gene TRBJ2-4; no clear D. This CDR3 spans 13 amino acids. Germline V gives CDR1 MDHEN, CDR2 SYDVKM. V dropped 7 bases and J dropped 9 bases, with 16 bases sitting between them. The chain's CDR3 is CASNRQSVGIQYF. For the CDR3, the DNA is TGTGCCAGCAATAGGCAGTCGGTGGGCATTCAGTACTTC.

The J gene is TRBJ2-5, the V gene TRBV10-3, with a tentative D call TRBD1 (5 bases). The CDR3 has 15 residues. The V end lost 0 bases, the J end lost 4 bases, and 12 bases lay between the germline ends. Germline assignment: CDR1 ENHRY and CDR2 SYGVKD. The CDR3 DNA follows: TGTGCCATCAGTGAGTCGATGACAGTTCCAGAGACCCAGTACTTC. Amino acids: CAISESMTVPETQYF.

This clonotype was found a few times. The J gene is TRBJ1-2, the V gene TRBV7-9; D not certain. Germline V CDR1 and CDR2: SEHNR, FQNEAQ (reference sequence). Trimming pared 3 bases from V and 2 bases from J, leaving 10 bases between. The CDR3 has 14 residues. This chain's CDR3 is CASSLALLNYGYTF. Here the CDR3 DNA reads TGTGCCAGCAGCTTGGCCTTGCTGAACTATGGCTACACCTTC.

The table lists this clonotype with a few counts. This chain uses TRBV18 with TRBJ1-5, with 9 bases lining up with TRBD1. The V and J ends lost 3 bases and 3 bases, in that order; junction bases with no gene match: 3. In germline, CDR1 is KGHSH, CDR2 LQKENI. The CDR3 is 15 residues long. CDR3 coding DNA: TGTGCCAGCTCACCGAACAGGGGGCCCAATCAGCCCCAGCATTTT. This codes for CASSPNRGPNQPQHF.

The CDR3 loop reads CASSLTEEQPQHF. The CDR3 DNA follows: TGTGCCAGCAGCTTAACGGAGGAACAGCCCCAGCATTTT. V usage is TRBV7-2 and J usage is TRBJ1-5, with D uncertain. Trimming removed 2 bases at V and 7 bases at J, with 9 bases between. The CDR3 consists of 13 residues. Germline V lookup: CDR1 SGHTA, CDR2 FQGNSA.

The table lists this clonotype with a few counts. The gene calls are TRBV28 and TRBJ2-7, with TRBD1 identical over 10 bases. J gave up 3 bases and V 7 bases, and 9 bases lay outside the gene matches. Per the germline V gene, CDR1 is MDHEN and CDR2 is SYDVKM. This CDR3 contains 15 residues. The CDR3 is CASTIRQGASYEQYF. Here the CDR3 DNA reads TGTGCCAGCACCATAAGACAGGGGGCAAGCTACGAGCAGTACTTC.

There are a few counts of this clonotype. This chain connects TRBV5-6 to TRBJ2-6; D might be TRBD2 (7 bases). CDR3 length equals 15 residues. Between the trimmed V and J ends, which lost 0 bases and 9 bases, there was a span of 13 bases. Looked up from germline, CDR1 is SGHDT and CDR2 is YYEEEE. As DNA, the CDR3 is TGTGCCAGCAGCTTGGTCGGGGGGCTTGTCAACGTCCTGACTTTC. Its translation is CASSLVGGLVNVLTF.

The chain recombines TRBV28 with TRBJ2-7; D remains unclear. Trimming removed 6 bases from V and 0 bases from J, with 15 bases in between. The CDR3 length is 15 residues. CDR1 and CDR2 (germline): MDHEN, SYDVKM. The CDR3 DNA reads TGTGCCAGCAGCCTCCCGCCCACAGCCTCCTACGAGCAGTACTTC. Amino acids: CASSLPPTASYEQYF.